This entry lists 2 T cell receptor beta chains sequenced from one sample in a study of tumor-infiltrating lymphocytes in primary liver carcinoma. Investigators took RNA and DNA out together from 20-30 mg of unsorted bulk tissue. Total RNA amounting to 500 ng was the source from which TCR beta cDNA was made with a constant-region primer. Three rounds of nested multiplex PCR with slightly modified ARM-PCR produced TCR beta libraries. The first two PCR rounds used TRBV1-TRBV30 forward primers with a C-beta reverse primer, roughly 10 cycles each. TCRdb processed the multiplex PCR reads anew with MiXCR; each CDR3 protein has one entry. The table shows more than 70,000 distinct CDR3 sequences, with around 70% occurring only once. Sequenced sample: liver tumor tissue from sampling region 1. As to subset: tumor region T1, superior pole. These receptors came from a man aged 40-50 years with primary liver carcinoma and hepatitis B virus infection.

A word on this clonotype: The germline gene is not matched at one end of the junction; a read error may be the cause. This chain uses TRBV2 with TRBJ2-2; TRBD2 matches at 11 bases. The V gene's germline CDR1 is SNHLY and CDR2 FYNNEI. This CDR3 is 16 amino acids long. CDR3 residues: CASSDSLAGEGGEPFF. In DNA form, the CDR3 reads TGTGCCAGCAGTGACTCACTAGCGGGAGAGGGCGGGGAGCCGTTTTTT.

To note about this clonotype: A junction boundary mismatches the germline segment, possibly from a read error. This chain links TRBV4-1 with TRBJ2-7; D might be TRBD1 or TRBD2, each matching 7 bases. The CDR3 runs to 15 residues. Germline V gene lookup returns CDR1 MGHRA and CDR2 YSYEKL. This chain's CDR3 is CANSPGGGGSYEQYF. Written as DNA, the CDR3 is TGCGCCAACAGCCCTGGGGGAGGGGGCTCCTACGAGCAATACTTC.